The rows below give T cell receptor beta chains drawn from one sample of a study of blood T cell repertoires in COVID-19. The table came from immunoSEQ multiplex PCR; TCRdb's copy has only in-frame clones and leaves some out. The profile shows about 90,000 clones, approximately 92% of them singletons. Sequenced material: peripheral blood. These receptors originate from a woman between 55 and 75 years old with active COVID-19. The CDR3 runs from the conserved cysteine through the conserved F or W. Fields, in order: J gene, V gene, CDR3 length, clone size, D gene, CDR3 DNA, CDR3 protein. A D gene is named only where the DNA matches it firmly. Rows may omit the clone size; those that give it use once, few, many or a size class.

>TRBJ2-1|TRBV30|15|NA|TRBD2
TGTGCCTGGAGTCCTAGCGGGGGGGCGTACAATGAGCAGTTCTTC
CAWSPSGGAYNEQFF
>TRBJ1-5|TRBV4-1|17|once|NA
TGCGCCAGCAGCCAAGACTTCGTCGCCGCGTTCAATCAGCCCCAGCATTTT
CASSQDFVAAFNQPQHF
>TRBJ2-2|TRBV24-1|13|NA|NA
TGTGCCACCACCGATAGGCCCACCGGGGAGCCGTTTTTT
CATTDRPTGEPFF
>TRBJ2-1|TRBV9|15|NA|TRBD2
TGTGCCAGCAGCTTGACTAGCGGGGAGGTCAATGAGCAGTTCTTC
CASSLTSGEVNEQFF
>TRBJ1-2|TRBV18|14|NA|TRBD1
TGTGCCAGCTCACGGACAGGGGAGGACTATGGCTACACCTTC
CASSRTGEDYGYTF
>TRBJ2-3|TRBV10-1|14|NA|TRBD1
TGCGCCAGCAGTGACAGGGGGATCGATAATACGCAGTATTTT
CASSDRGIDNTQYF
>TRBJ2-3|TRBV4-3|18|NA|TRBD2
TGCGCCAGCAGCCGAAGGACTAGCGGGGGGGTCCGCACAGATACGCAGTATTTT
CASSRRTSGGVRTDTQYF
>TRBJ2-2|TRBV7-8|13|NA|NA
TGTGCCAGCAGCCCCCGGTTGGTCGGGGAGCTGTTTTTT
CASSPRLVGELFF
>TRBJ1-4|TRBV15|14|NA|TRBD1
TGTGCCACCAGCAGCCGGGACAGGGCTGAAAAACTGTTTTTT
CATSSRDRAEKLFF
>TRBJ1-6|TRBV21-1|17|NA|NA
TGTGCCAGCAGCTTCCCTGAGGGGGACAGCCATAATTCACCCCTCCACTTT
CASSFPEGDSHNSPLHF
>TRBJ1-3|TRBV10-3|16|NA|NA
TGTGCCATCAGTGAGTCGGCAGGCCACTCTGGAAACACCATATATTTT
CAISESAGHSGNTIYF
>TRBJ1-2|TRBV3-1/TRBV3-2|12|NA|NA
TGTGCCAGCAGCCCCGGGATTTATGGCTACACCTTC
CASSPGIYGYTF
>TRBJ2-1|TRBV7-2|13|NA|TRBD1
TGTGCCAGCAGCGAGTGGACAGGGGTAGAGCAGTTCTTC
CASSEWTGVEQFF
>TRBJ1-2|TRBV19|15|NA|NA
TGTGCCAGTAGTGCCAGTTTCGGGGAGGGGGATGGCTACACCTTC
CASSASFGEGDGYTF
>TRBJ1-2|TRBV25-1|13|NA|NA
TGTGCCAGCAACGGAGGGACGGACTATGGCTACACCTTC
CASNGGTDYGYTF
>TRBJ1-3|TRBV11-2|16|NA|NA
TGTGCCAGCAGCTCCACGGTTATCGGGACTGGAAACACCATATATTTT
CASSSTVIGTGNTIYF
>TRBJ1-2|TRBV28|16|once|TRBD1
TGTGCCAGCAGTCGCCCCCCAGGGGGCCTTAACTATGGCTACACCTTC
CASSRPPGGLNYGYTF
>TRBJ2-7|TRBV18|15|NA|TRBD2
TGTGCCAGCTCACCTGGGACTATACGCTCCTACGAGCAGTACTTC
CASSPGTIRSYEQYF
>TRBJ1-1|TRBV11-2|12|NA|NA
TGTGCCAGCAGCTCCACACAGTATGAAGCTTTCTTT
CASSSTQYEAFF
>TRBJ2-7|TRBV11-3|16|NA|TRBD1
TGTGCCAGCAGCTTTGGCCGGGGACAGGGTCCATACGAGCAGTACTTC
CASSFGRGQGPYEQYF
>TRBJ2-7|TRBV7-3|16|once|NA
TGTGCCAGCAGCTTAAACGAGGCAGGGGTAAGCTACGAGCAGTACTTC
CASSLNEAGVSYEQYF
>TRBJ2-1|TRBV7-2|16|NA|NA
TGTGCCAGCAGCACCCTGGCCAGGGTCGCCTACAATGAGCAGTTCTTC
CASSTLARVAYNEQFF